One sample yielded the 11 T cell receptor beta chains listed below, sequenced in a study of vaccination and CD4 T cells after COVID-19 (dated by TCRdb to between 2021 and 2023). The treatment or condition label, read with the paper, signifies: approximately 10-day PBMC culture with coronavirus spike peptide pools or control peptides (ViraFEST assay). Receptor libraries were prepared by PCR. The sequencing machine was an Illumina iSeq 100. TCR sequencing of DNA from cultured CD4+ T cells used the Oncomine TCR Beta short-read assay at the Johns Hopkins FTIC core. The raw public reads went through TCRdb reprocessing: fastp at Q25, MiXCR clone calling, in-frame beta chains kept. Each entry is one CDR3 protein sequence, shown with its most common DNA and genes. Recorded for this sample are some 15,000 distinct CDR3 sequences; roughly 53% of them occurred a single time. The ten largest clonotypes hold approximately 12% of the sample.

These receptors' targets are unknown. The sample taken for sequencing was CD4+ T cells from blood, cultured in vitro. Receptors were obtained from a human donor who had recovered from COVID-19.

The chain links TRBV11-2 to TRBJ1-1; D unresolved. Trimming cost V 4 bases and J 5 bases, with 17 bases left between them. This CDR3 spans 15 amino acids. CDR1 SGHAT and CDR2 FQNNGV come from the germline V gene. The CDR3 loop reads CASSSYLSPGTEAFF. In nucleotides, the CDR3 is TGTGCCAGCAGCTCGTATCTATCCCCGGGGACTGAAGCTTTCTTT.

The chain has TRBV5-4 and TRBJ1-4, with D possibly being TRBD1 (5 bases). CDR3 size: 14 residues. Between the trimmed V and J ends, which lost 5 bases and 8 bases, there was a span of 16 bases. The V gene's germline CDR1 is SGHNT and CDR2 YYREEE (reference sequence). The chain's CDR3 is CASSRPGLREKLFF. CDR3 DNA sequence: TGTGCCAGCAGTCGACCGGGACTCAGAGAAAAACTGTTTTTT.

Here the CDR3 reads CASSLGLVGYTF. CDR3 nucleotides: TGTGCCAGCAGTTTAGGACTAGTGGGCTACACCTTC. V is TRBV12-3 or TRBV12-4 and J is TRBJ1-2; D is uncertain. This CDR3 spans 12 amino acids. V shed 1 base and J shed 8 bases, with 8 bases lying between them.

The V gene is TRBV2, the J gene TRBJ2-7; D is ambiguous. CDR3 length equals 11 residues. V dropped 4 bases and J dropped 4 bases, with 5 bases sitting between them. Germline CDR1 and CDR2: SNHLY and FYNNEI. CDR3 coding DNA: TGTGCCAGCAGTGGTGGTTACGAGCAGTACTTC. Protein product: CASSGGYEQYF.

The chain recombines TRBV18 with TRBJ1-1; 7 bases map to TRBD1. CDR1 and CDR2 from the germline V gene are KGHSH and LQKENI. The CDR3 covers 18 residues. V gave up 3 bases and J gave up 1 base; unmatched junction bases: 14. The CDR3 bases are TGTGCCAGCTCACCTTCCCAGATATTGACAGGGACGAACACTGAAGCTTTCTTT. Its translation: CASSPSQILTGTNTEAFF.

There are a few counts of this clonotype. The CDR3 DNA is TGTGCCAGCAGAAGACAGGGGAGGAACACTAATAATGAAAAACTGTTTTTT. Its translation is CASRRQGRNTNNEKLFF. V is TRBV6-1 and J is TRBJ1-4, with TRBD1 identical over 8 bases. There are 17 residues in the CDR3. CDR1 is MNHNS and CDR2 is SASEGT in the germline V gene. The junction had 13 bases not matched to a gene; V was cut back by 6 bases and J by 4 bases.

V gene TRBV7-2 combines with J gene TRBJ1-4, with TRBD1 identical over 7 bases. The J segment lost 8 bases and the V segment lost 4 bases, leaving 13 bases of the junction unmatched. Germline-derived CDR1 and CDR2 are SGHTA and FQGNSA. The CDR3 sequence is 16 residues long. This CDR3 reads CASSSTLGAGGEKLFF. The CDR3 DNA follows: TGTGCCAGCAGCTCAACCCTGGGGGCAGGGGGAGAAAAACTGTTTTTT.

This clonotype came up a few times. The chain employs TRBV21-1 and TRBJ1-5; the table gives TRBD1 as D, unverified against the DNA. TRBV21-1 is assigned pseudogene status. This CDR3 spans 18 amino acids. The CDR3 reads CASSKMGTGGSADQPQHF. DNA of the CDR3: TGTGCCAGCAGCAAAATGGGGACAGGGGGCTCCGCAGATCAGCCCCAGCATTTT.

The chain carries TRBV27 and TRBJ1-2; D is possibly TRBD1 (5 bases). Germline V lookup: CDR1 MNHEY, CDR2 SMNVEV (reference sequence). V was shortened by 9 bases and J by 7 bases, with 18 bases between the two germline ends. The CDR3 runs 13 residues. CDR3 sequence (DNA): TGTGCCAGTGGTTTCCGGGGGGGTAGTGGCTACACCTTC. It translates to CASGFRGGSGYTF.

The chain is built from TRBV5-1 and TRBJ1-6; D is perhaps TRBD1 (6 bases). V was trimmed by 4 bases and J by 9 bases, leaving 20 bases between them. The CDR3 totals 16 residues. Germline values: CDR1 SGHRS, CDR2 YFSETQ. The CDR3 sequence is CASSPFGGLNSSPLHF. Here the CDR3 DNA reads TGCGCCAGCAGCCCTTTTGGGGGCCTTAATAGTTCACCCCTCCACTTT.

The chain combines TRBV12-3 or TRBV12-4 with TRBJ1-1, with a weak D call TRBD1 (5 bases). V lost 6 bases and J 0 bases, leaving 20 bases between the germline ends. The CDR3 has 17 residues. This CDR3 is CASSPPPVAGMNTEAFF. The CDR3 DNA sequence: TGTGCCAGCAGCCCACCGCCCGTGGCAGGGATGAACACTGAAGCTTTCTTT.